One and the same sample provided the 26 T cell receptor beta chains below, sequenced in a study of beta chain features in type 1 diabetes. General observations from the study: The study found moderately but significantly shorter TCRB CDR3s in all four CD4+ subsets of Type 1 diabetes patients.

Expressed TCRB transcripts were sequenced after all isolated RNA was converted to cDNA. Sequencing was performed with immunoSEQ multiplex PCR; in TCRdb, only in-frame clones are kept and a portion is missing. The sample yields about 740,000 clones, around 15% seen once. Their recognized antigens are unknown. Specimen: naive CD4+ T cells from blood. These receptor sequences come from a man aged 18 to 29 with type 1 diabetes.

This clone showed up just a few times. The rearrangement uses TRBV5-8 and TRBJ1-5; 8 positions match TRBD1. Trimming removed 4 bases from V and 6 bases from J; junction bases left unmatched: 3. Germline-derived CDR1 and CDR2 are SGHTS and YDEGEE. This CDR3 contains 13 residues. CDR3 sequence: CASSPDRAQPQHF. Written as DNA, the CDR3 is TGTGCCAGCAGCCCGGACAGGGCTCAGCCCCAGCATTTT.

This clone was detected only a few times. The chain employs TRBV4-2 and TRBJ2-1, with TRBD2 identical over 10 bases. The V and J ends lost 0 bases and 6 bases, in that order; junction bases with no gene match: 11. From germline, CDR1 is LGHNA and CDR2 YNFKEQ. The CDR3 contains 18 residues. CDR3 sequence (DNA): TGTGCCAGCAGCCAAGAGGCCCTCAGCGGGGGGGCGGGCAATGAGCAGTTCTTC. Protein sequence: CASSQEALSGGAGNEQFF.

This clone came up a few times. The chain is built from TRBV4-2 and TRBJ1-4; weak D call: TRBD1 (5 bases). The CDR3 spans 17 residues. From germline, CDR1 is LGHNA and CDR2 YNFKEQ. The V end was cut by 4 bases, the J end by 8 bases, with 23 bases between. The CDR3, as DNA: TGTGCCAGCAGCCCAAATGAAGGAAGGGGAGGAGGAGAAAAACTGTTTTTT. Amino acid sequence: CASSPNEGRGGGEKLFF.

This clone was observed a few times. The chain has TRBV5-8 and TRBJ1-1, with D uncertain. Germline V CDR1 and CDR2: SGHTS, YDEGEE. The CDR3 sequence is 15 residues long. Trimming removed 4 bases at V and 2 bases at J, with 15 bases between. The DNA for the CDR3 is TGTGCCAGCAGCAGTTCAACAGTAGCAAACACTGAAGCTTTCTTT. It encodes CASSSSTVANTEAFF.

Notes on this clone: Distinct nucleotide sequences in the sample also encode this CDR3. V gene TRBV7-3 combines with J gene TRBJ2-3; D call uncertain. V was shortened by 6 bases and J by 2 bases, with 9 bases between the two germline ends. The CDR3 is made up of 13 amino acids. Germline V lookup: CDR1 SGHTA, CDR2 FQGTGA. The CDR3, as DNA: TGTGCCAGCAGTCCCCCCTCCACAGATACGCAGTATTTT. Translated: CASSPPSTDTQYF.

CDR3: CASSLGGRSEQYF. The CDR3 coding sequence is TGTGCCAGCAGCTTAGGGGGCAGGAGCGAGCAGTACTTC. V and J are TRBV11-1 and TRBJ2-7; possible D gene TRBD1, 5 bases. There are 13 residues in the CDR3. V lost 1 base and J lost 6, with 10 bases in between. CDR1 and CDR2 (germline): SGHAT, FQDESV (reference sequence).

The chain's CDR3 is CASSPRDRATYEQYF. The CDR3 bases are TGTGCCAGCAGTCCACGGGACAGGGCCACCTACGAGCAGTACTTC. The gene calls are TRBV6-1 and TRBJ2-7; 9 bases map to TRBD1. The CDR3 has 15 amino acids. CDR1 is MNHNS, CDR2 SASEGT, per germline. With 5 bases clipped from V and 2 bases from J, the junction kept 7 bases outside the gene matches.

The chain links TRBV18 to TRBJ1-1; 7 bases align to TRBD1. The germline V gene has CDR1 KGHSH and CDR2 LQKENI. This CDR3 has 13 residues. V dropped 7 bases and J dropped 3; count of bases not matched to a gene: 5. The CDR3 protein is CASCLQGHTEAFF. The CDR3 nucleotides are TGTGCCAGCTGCCTACAGGGGCACACTGAAGCTTTCTTT.

This clone was counted only a few times. The chain recombines TRBV7-9 with TRBJ2-5; D gene unclear. Germline V gene data show CDR1 as SEHNR and CDR2 as FQNEAQ (reference sequence). The V and J ends lost 5 bases and 5 bases respectively, with 18 bases between them. This CDR3 contains 15 residues. CDR3 coding DNA: TGTGCCAGCAGCCATAGGGATACTGTGCGGGAGACCCAGTACTTC. This translates into CASSHRDTVRETQYF.

The gene calls are TRBV7-2 and TRBJ2-1; a possible D gene is TRBD2 (5 bases). The germline V and J ends were trimmed by 6 bases and 3 bases, with 9 bases remaining between them. Germline V gene lookup returns CDR1 SGHTA and CDR2 FQGNSA. The CDR3 covers 13 residues. The CDR3 DNA sequence: TGTGCCAGCAGGCCCGGGATCTACAATGAGCAGTTCTTC. Amino acid sequence: CASRPGIYNEQFF. Supplemented by reference TRBV7-2 and TRBJ2-1, the full variable domain reads GAGVSQSPSNKVTEKGKDVELRCDPISGHTALYWYRQSLGQGLEFLIYFQGNSAPDKSGLPSDRFSAERTGGSVSTLTIQRTQQEDSAVYLCASRPGIYNEQFFGPGTRLTVL.

The chain employs TRBV6-5 and TRBJ2-5; TRBD1 might be the D (5 bases). This CDR3 is 13 amino acids long. CDR1 and CDR2 from the germline V gene are MNHEY and SVGAGI. The ends were cut back, 6 bases at V and 2 bases at J, with 10 bases in the middle. In DNA, the CDR3 is TGTGCCAGCAGCGGACACCCGCAAGAGACCCAGTACTTC. Translation: CASSGHPQETQYF.

This sequence joins TRBV30 and TRBJ2-3; D gene ambiguous. The CDR3 length is 17 residues. Trimming removed 3 bases from V and 5 bases from J, with 24 bases in between. In germline, CDR1 is GTSNPN, CDR2 SVGIG (reference sequence). DNA of the CDR3: TGTGCCTGGAGCGAACCCGACGGTGACGTATCGGGAGATACGCAGTATTTT. Encoded protein: CAWSEPDGDVSGDTQYF. The full variable domain, its missing parts supplied by reference TRBV30 and TRBJ2-3, is SQTIHQWPATLVQPVGSPLSLECTVEGTSNPNLYWYRQAAGRGLQLLFYSVGIGQISSEVPQNLSASRPQDRQFILSSKKLLLSDSGFYLCAWSEPDGDVSGDTQYFGPGTRLTVL.

The chain carries TRBV5-6 and TRBJ1-1; 7 bases map to TRBD1. Trimming at V came to 5 bases and at J to 0 bases, leaving 4 bases not matched to a gene. This CDR3 is 14 amino acids long. Looked up from germline, CDR1 is SGHDT and CDR2 is YYEEEE. The CDR3 loop reads CASRIGTVNTEAFF. CDR3 coding DNA: TGTGCCAGCAGGATCGGGACAGTGAACACTGAAGCTTTCTTT.

The chain links TRBV5-4 to TRBJ2-3; D gene ambiguous. Germline V lookup: CDR1 SGHNT, CDR2 YYREEE (reference sequence). Trimming stripped 1 base from V and 0 bases from J, with 9 bases between. The CDR3 consists of 15 residues. Written as DNA, the CDR3 is TGTGCCAGCAGCTTGTTGCATGAGAGCACAGATACGCAGTATTTT. Protein product: CASSLLHESTDTQYF.

The chain links TRBV30 to TRBJ2-7, with 8 bases matching TRBD2. Germline V gene sequence: CDR1 GTSNPN, CDR2 SVGIG (reference sequence). V lost 3 bases, J lost 4 bases, and 8 bases stayed unmatched. This CDR3 has 14 residues. This CDR3 is CAWRFAGGPYEQYF. The CDR3 region has the DNA TGTGCCTGGAGGTTTGCGGGGGGCCCGTACGAGCAGTACTTC.

This clone turned up a few times. The V and J genes are TRBV6-4 and TRBJ2-2; a weak D match, TRBD1 (5 bases). The germline V and J ends were trimmed by 3 bases and 3 bases, with 8 bases remaining between them. Germline V CDR1 and CDR2: MRHNA, SNTAGT. This CDR3 has 14 residues. CDR3 bases: TGTGCCAGCAGTGAAGGACATTACACCGGGGAGCTGTTTTTT. This translates into CASSEGHYTGELFF.

This clone was seen more than once but under ten times. The rearrangement joins TRBV18 to TRBJ2-3; the D gene is possibly TRBD1 (5 bases). The CDR3 covers 15 residues. The germline gives CDR1 KGHSH, CDR2 LQKENI. Trimming left V 3 bases short and J 0 bases short, with 10 bases between. The CDR3 coding sequence is TGTGCCAGCTCACCCGACAGTGCTAGCACAGATACGCAGTATTTT. This encodes CASSPDSASTDTQYF.

The chain carries TRBV6-6 and TRBJ2-3; D is uncertain. The CDR3 has 15 amino acids. Germline CDR1 is MNHNY and CDR2 is SVGAGI (reference sequence). V was clipped by 7 bases and J by 3 bases, with 17 bases between them. The CDR3 DNA sequence: TGTGCCAGCAAACCCAAGGGTATGAGGACAGATACGCAGTATTTT. Translating gives CASKPKGMRTDTQYF.

This clone came up a few times. The chain combines TRBV28 with TRBJ1-1, with 8 nucleotides matching TRBD1. The CDR3 has 17 amino acids. The germline V gene has CDR1 MDHEN and CDR2 SYDVKM. The trim removed 7 bases at V and 1 base at J, leaving 14 bases unmatched. The DNA for the CDR3 is TGTGCCAGCAACAAGCGGCAGGGGGCAGGGGAGAACACTGAAGCTTTCTTT. It translates to CASNKRQGAGENTEAFF.

The chain recombines TRBV25-1 with TRBJ1-1; D is uncertain. The CDR3 runs to 15 residues. V gave up 6 bases and J gave up 1 base, with 15 bases separating them. From germline, CDR1 is MGHDK and CDR2 SYGVNS. Written as DNA, the CDR3 is TGTGCCAGCAGCCTCCAAGGAACAGAGAACACTGAAGCTTTCTTT. As protein: CASSLQGTENTEAFF.

This clone was detected only a few times. J is TRBJ2-5 and V is TRBV7-7; D assignment may be TRBD1 or TRBD2 (5 bases each). Trimming stripped 5 bases from V and 4 bases from J, with 14 bases between. Germline CDR1 SSHAT, CDR2 FNYEAQ (reference sequence). The CDR3 extends over 14 amino acids. The CDR3 bases are TGTGCCAGCAGCCCGTTTGGGGGTGGAGAGACCCAGTACTTC. Protein product: CASSPFGGGETQYF.

The rearrangement uses TRBV5-4 and TRBJ1-2; D unresolved. Trimming removed 0 bases from V and 7 bases from J, with 7 bases in between. CDR1 and CDR2 from the germline V gene are SGHNT and YYREEE (reference sequence). The CDR3 sequence is 12 residues long. Here the CDR3 reads CASSLANTGYTF. CDR3 nucleotides: TGTGCCAGCAGCTTGGCTAACACTGGCTACACCTTC.

The V and J genes are TRBV30 and TRBJ1-3, with a possible D match to TRBD1 (5 bases). CDR1 is GTSNPN and CDR2 is SVGIG in the germline V gene (reference sequence). Trimming shortened V by 6 bases and J by 0 bases, and 12 bases separated the two germline ends. The CDR3 runs to 14 residues. The CDR3 loop is CACPGRPSGNTIYF. The CDR3 coding sequence is TGTGCCTGTCCGGGACGGCCCTCTGGAAACACCATATATTTT.

This rearrangement joins TRBV27 to TRBJ2-1; TRBD1 matches 9 bases. CDR1 MNHEY and CDR2 SMNVEV come from the germline V gene (reference sequence). V shed 4 bases, J shed 7 bases, and the junction held 8 bases outside the gene matches. The length of the CDR3 is 15 residues. The CDR3 protein is CASSYEGQGWNEQFF. The CDR3 nucleotides are TGTGCCAGCAGTTATGAGGGACAGGGTTGGAATGAGCAGTTCTTC.

The genes are TRBV6-1 and TRBJ1-5; D possibly corresponds to TRBD1 (5 bases). Germline loops: CDR1 MNHNS, CDR2 SASEGT. CDR3 size: 12 residues. The germline V and J ends were trimmed by 11 bases and 1 base, with 9 bases remaining between them. The CDR3 DNA reads TGTGCCCTCGGGGGGAGCAATCAGCCCCAGCATTTT. It yields the protein CALGGSNQPQHF.

The chain is built from TRBV5-4 and TRBJ1-2; D not resolved. The germline CDR1 and CDR2 sequences are SGHNT and YYREEE (reference sequence). V was trimmed by 0 bases and J by 4 bases, leaving 10 bases between them. The CDR3 has 14 amino acids. CDR3 in amino acids: CASSLAGNPYGYTF. The CDR3 DNA reads as TGTGCCAGCAGCTTGGCTGGGAACCCCTATGGCTACACCTTC.